The following is a TCR beta chain sequence with its context. Its specificity is unknown. Clones were sequenced by immunoSEQ multiplex PCR, and TCRdb holds only the in-frame ones, with some missing. Altogether 1.5 million to 2.5 million clones are present, roughly 94% being singletons, with the ten largest covering 0.95% to 1.5%. The CDR3 is 16 residues long. The junction had 4 bases not matched to a gene; V was cut back by 2 bases and J by 2 bases. The germline V gene encodes CDR1 MNHNS and CDR2 SASEGT. The source of the sample is a study of shared clonotypes between healthy human individuals. Study details: Each donor contributed plates that comprised three CD4 naive, three CD4 memory, two CD8 naive and one CD8 memory.

The naive CD8 fraction comprised CD45RO-negative cells positively selected for CCR7 and excluded terminally differentiated effector memory CD45RA+ cells. There were no recent acute infections or vaccinations among the donors, who were healthy HIV-negative adults. The study's findings and limits: A generally larger estimated richness was seen in naive subsets than in memory subsets. Around 5.4% of naive CD4 clonotypes were common to four donors.

This clonotype originated in a man in his late teens or twenties in good health. The chain employs TRBV6-1 and TRBJ1-5; 9 bases are shared with TRBD1. The sequencing input was naive CD8+ T cells sorted from blood. The CDR3 is CASSEWTGEGNQPQHF. CDR3 sequence (DNA): TGTGCCAGCAGTGAATGGACAGGGGAGGGCAATCAGCCCCAGCATTTT.